One TCR beta chain is described in this entry. What it binds is unknown. These donors were members of the approximately 110-subject validation cohort, a group separate from the approximately 700-subject first cohort. This sample stems from a study of cytomegalovirus exposure and HLA in healthy donors. Findings and caveats of the study: It was found in a later analysis that first-cohort TCR clusters tended to co-occur in the 120 validation repertoires. Reported results showed that the classifier diagnosed cytomegalovirus status with high specificity and sensitivity. Some TCR beta chains (roughly 150 of them) were listed as cytomegalovirus-associated.

V was pared by 3 bases and J by 5 bases, with 13 bases between. CDR1 and CDR2 from the germline V gene are SGHRS and YFSETQ. CDR3 length: 14 residues. Here immunoSEQ multiplex PCR was the method, and the copy in TCRdb shows in-frame clones only, minus some. The sample has tens of thousands of clones; approximately 93% are singletons. This TCR derives from a woman in her 30s in good health and CMV-seronegative. This chain links TRBV5-1 with TRBJ2-3; weak D call: TRBD1 (5 bases). Sequencing was performed on PBMCs. DNA of the CDR3: TGCGCCAGCAGCTACAGCAGGGTCAGAGATACGCAGTATTTT. It specifies CASSYSRVRDTQYF. Full variable domain (outside the CDR3, taken from reference TRBV5-1 and TRBJ2-3): KAGVTQTPRYLIKTRGQQVTLSCSPISGHRSVSWYQQTPGQGLQFLFEYFSETQRNKGNFPGRFSGRQFSNSRSEMNVSTLELGDSALYLCASSYSRVRDTQYFGPGTRLTVL.